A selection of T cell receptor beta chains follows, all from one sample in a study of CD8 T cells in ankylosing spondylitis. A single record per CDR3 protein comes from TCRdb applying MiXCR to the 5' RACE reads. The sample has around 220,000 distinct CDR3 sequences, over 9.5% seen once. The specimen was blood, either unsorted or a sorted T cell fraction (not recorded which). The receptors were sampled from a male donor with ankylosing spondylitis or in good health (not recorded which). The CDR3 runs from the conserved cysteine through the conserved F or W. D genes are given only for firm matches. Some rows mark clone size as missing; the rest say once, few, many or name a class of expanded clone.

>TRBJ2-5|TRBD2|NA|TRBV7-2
TGTGCCAGCAGCTTAGTTGCTAGCGGGGGGTCTCAAGAGACCCAGTACTTC
CASSLVASGGSQETQYF
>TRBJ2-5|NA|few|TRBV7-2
TGTGCCAGCAGCGGCGGGGATAGGGGAGAAGAGACCCAGTACTTC
CASSGGDRGEETQYF
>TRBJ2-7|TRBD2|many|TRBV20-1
TGCAGTGCTAGCGGGGGGGAAGAGTACGAGCAGTACTTC
CSASGGEEYEQYF
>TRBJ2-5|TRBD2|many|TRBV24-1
TGTGCCACCAGTGATTTGGGTAGCGGGGCAGTCCAAGAGACCCAGTACTTC
CATSDLGSGAVQETQYF
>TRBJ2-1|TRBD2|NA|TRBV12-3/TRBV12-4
TGTGCCAGTCTGGGGCTAGCGGGGGGGGTTTCAGACAATGAGCAGTTCTTC
CASLGLAGGVSDNEQFF
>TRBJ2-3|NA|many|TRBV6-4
TGTGCCAGCAGTGACTCGGGAGGGGGCCGAGATACGCAGTATTTT
CASSDSGGGRDTQYF
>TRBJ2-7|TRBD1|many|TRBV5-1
TGCGCCAGCAGCCCGGGACAGCAGGACGAGCAGTACTTC
CASSPGQQDEQYF
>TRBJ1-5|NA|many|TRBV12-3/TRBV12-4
TGTGCCAGCAGTTTAGTAGGGAATAGCAATCAGCCCCAGCATTTT
CASSLVGNSNQPQHF
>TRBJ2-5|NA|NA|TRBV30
TGTGCCTGGAGCGCCGGGACACCCATGAAAGAGACCCAGTACTTC
CAWSAGTPMKETQYF
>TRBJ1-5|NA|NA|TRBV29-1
TGCAGCGTTGGCCTGGACAGCAATCAGCCCCAGCATTTT
CSVGLDSNQPQHF
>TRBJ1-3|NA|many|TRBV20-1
TGCAGTGCTAGAGATGATTACTCTGGAAACACCATATATTTT
CSARDDYSGNTIYF
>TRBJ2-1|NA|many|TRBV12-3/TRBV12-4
TGTGCCAGCAGGCAGCGTGGGGAGCAGTTCTTC
CASRQRGEQFF
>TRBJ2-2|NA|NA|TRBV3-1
TGTGCCAGCAGCCCGAAGATGGGCACCGGGGAGCTGTTTTTT
CASSPKMGTGELFF
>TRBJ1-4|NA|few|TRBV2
TGTGCCAGCAGTGATAGGCAGGACGATGAAAAACTGTTTTTT
CASSDRQDDEKLFF
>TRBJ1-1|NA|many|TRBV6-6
TGTGCCAGCAGTATCGACAGAGACACTGAAGCTTTCTTT
CASSIDRDTEAFF
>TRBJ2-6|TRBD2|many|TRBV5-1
TGCGCCAGCAGCCCCCGGGGGGACCCATCCTCTGGGGCCAACGTCCTGACTTTC
CASSPRGDPSSGANVLTF
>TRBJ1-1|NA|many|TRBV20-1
TGCAGTGCTAGACAGGGGAACACTGAAGCTTTCTTT
CSARQGNTEAFF
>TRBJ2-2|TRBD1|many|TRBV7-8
TGTGCCAGCAGGCAACCGGGACAGGGAATAGTCGGGGAGCTGTTTTTT
CASRQPGQGIVGELFF
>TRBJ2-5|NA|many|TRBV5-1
TGCGCCAGCAGGATCGGGACCATAGAAGAGACCCAGTACTTC
CASRIGTIEETQYF
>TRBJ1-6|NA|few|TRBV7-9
TGTGCCAGCAGCTCGGACAGCCCCTATAATTCACCCCTCCACTTT
CASSSDSPYNSPLHF
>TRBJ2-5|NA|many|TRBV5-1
TGCGCCAGCAGCCAACTGGGGAACTTCCAAGAGACCCAGTACTTC
CASSQLGNFQETQYF
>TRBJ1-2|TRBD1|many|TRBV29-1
TGCAGCGTTGTAGACAGGGCGAACTATGGCTACACCTTC
CSVVDRANYGYTF
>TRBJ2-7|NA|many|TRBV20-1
TGCAGTGCCTTTATGGAGCGGTTGGTCTCCTACGAGCAGTACTTC
CSAFMERLVSYEQYF
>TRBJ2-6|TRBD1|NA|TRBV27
TGTGCCAGCAGTTTAGTTGGACAGGGGCATTTTTCTGGGGCCAACGTCCTGACTTTC
CASSLVGQGHFSGANVLTF
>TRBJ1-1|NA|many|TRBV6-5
TGTGCCAGCAGTTCCCCTAACACACTTAATATGAACACTGAAGCTTTCTTT
CASSSPNTLNMNTEAFF
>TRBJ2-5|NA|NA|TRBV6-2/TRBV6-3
TGTGCCAGCAGCCGGGGCGGAGAAAAGGGAGGAGAGACCCAGTACTTC
CASSRGGEKGGETQYF
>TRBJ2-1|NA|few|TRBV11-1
TGTGCCAGCAGCCAATCGACGGGGCCCGACAATGAGCAGTTCTTC
CASSQSTGPDNEQFF
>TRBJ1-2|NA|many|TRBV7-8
TGTGCCAGCAGCTTGGACGGACAGACCTATGGCTACACCTTC
CASSLDGQTYGYTF
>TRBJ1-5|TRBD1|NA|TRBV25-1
TGTGCCAGCAGTGAATCCTGGGGCCAGGGGGCAGAGCCCCAGCATTTT
CASSESWGQGAEPQHF
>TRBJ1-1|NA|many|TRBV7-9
TGTGCCAGCAGCTTAGTAGCAGGGTCTAAATGGAACACTGAAGCTTTCTTT
CASSLVAGSKWNTEAFF
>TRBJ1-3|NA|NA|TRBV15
TGTGCCACCAGCAGAGATCCGACGGTTTCTGGAAACACCATATATTTT
CATSRDPTVSGNTIYF
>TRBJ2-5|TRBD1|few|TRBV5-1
TGCGCCAGCAGCTCCTTGACAGGGGGAGAGGAGACCCAGTACTTC
CASSSLTGGEETQYF
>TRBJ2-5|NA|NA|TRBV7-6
TGTGCCAGCAGCTTAGTAGGGGCTGAGACCCAGTACTTC
CASSLVGAETQYF
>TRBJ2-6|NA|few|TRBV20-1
TGCAGTGCTAGAGATGCGAGACGCAGCAGCTCTGGGGCCAACGTCCTGACTTTC
CSARDARRSSSGANVLTF
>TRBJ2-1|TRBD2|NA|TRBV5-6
TGTGCCAGCAGCTTGGCCGCGGGGGGCTACAATGAGCAGTTCTTC
CASSLAAGGYNEQFF
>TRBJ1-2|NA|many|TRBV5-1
TGCGCCAGCAGCCCTCGGGACGGACTAAACTATGGCTACACCTTC
CASSPRDGLNYGYTF
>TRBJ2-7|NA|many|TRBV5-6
TGTGCCAGCAGGATTGGTGCAGCCAACTACGAGCAGTACTTC
CASRIGAANYEQYF
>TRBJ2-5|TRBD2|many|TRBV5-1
TGCGCCAGCAGCTTGGCAGGACTAGCGGGGGGTGGTCAAGAGACCCAGTACTTC
CASSLAGLAGGGQETQYF
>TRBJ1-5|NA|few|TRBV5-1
TGCGCCAGCAGCTTGGGGGGTTTCAATCAGCCCCAGCATTTT
CASSLGGFNQPQHF
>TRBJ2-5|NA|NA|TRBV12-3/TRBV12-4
TGTGCCAGCGTCCCGGGAGATCAAGAAGAGACCCAGTACTTC
CASVPGDQEETQYF
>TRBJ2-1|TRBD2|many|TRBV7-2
TGTGCCAGCAGCTTTACTAGCGCATACAATGAGCAGTTCTTC
CASSFTSAYNEQFF
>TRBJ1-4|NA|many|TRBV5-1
TGCGCCAGCAGCTTGGAGGCCTTTAATGAAAAACTGTTTTTT
CASSLEAFNEKLFF
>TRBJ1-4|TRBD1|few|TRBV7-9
TGTGCCAGCACTGAGACAGGGAGGAGTGAAAAACTGTTTTTT
CASTETGRSEKLFF
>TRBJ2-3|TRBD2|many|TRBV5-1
TGCGCCAGCAGCTTGGGACTAGCGTCCGACACAGATACGCAGTATTTT
CASSLGLASDTDTQYF